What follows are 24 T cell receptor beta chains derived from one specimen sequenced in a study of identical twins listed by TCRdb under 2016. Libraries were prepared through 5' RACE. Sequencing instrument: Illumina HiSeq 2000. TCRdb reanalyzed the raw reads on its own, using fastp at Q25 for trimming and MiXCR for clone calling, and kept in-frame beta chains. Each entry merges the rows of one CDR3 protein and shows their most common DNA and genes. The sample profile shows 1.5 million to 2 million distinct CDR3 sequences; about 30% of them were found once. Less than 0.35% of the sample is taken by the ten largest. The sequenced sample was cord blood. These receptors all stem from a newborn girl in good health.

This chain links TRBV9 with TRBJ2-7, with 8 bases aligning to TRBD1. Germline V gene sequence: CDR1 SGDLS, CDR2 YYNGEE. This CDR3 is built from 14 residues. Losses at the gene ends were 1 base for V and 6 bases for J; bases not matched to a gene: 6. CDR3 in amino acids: CASSVNLQGGEQYF. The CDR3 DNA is TGTGCCAGCAGCGTAAACCTACAGGGGGGCGAGCAGTACTTC.

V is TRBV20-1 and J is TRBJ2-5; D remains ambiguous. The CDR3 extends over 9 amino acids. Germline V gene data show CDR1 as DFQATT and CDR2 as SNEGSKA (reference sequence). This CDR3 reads CRLKETQYF. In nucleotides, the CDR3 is TGCAGGTTAAAAGAGACCCAGTACTTC.

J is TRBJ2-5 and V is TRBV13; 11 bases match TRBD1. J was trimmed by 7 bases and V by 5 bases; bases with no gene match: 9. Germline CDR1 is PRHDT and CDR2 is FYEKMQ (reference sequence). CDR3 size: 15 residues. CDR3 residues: CASSGTGGTHGTQYF. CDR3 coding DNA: TGTGCCAGCAGCGGGACAGGGGGAACTCACGGGACCCAGTACTTC.

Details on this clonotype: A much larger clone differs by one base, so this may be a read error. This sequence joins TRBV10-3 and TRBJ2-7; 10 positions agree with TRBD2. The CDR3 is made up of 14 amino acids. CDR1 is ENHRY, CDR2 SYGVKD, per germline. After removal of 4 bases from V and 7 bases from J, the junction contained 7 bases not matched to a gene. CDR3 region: CAISGTSGYNEQYF. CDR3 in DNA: TGTGCCATCAGTGGGACTAGCGGCTACAATGAGCAGTACTTC.

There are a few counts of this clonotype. This CDR3 reads CASSLSDYRNEQFF. The CDR3 DNA sequence: TGCGCCAGCAGCTTGAGCGACTACCGCAATGAGCAGTTCTTC. The chain carries TRBV5-1 and TRBJ2-1; maybe TRBD2 (5 bases). V was clipped by 1 base and J by 6 bases, with 11 bases between them. Germline V gene data show CDR1 as SGHRS and CDR2 as YFSETQ. CDR3 length: 14 amino acids.

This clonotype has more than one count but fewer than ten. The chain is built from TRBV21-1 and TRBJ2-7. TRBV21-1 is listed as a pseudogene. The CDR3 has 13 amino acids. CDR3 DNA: TGTGCCAGCAGCACCGGACGGTACTACGAGCAGTACTTC. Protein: CASSTGRYYEQYF.

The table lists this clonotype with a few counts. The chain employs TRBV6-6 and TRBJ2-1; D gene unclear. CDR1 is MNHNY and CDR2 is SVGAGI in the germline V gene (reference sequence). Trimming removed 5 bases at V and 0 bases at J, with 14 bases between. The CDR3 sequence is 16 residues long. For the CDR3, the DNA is TGTGCCAGCAGTCGTCGGACGGTGAGCTCCTACAATGAGCAGTTCTTC. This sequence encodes CASSRRTVSSYNEQFF.

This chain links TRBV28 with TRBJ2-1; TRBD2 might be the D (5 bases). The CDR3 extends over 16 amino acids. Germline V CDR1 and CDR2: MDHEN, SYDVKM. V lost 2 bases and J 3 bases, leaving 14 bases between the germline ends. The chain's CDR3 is CASSLIGDYYYNEQFF. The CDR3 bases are TGTGCCAGCAGTTTAATTGGAGACTACTACTACAATGAGCAGTTCTTC.

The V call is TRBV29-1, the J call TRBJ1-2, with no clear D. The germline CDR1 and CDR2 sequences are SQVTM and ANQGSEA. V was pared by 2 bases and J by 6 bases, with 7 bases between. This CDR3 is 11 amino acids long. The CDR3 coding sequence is TGCAGCGTTGAACGTATCGATGGCTACACCTTC. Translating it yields CSVERIDGYTF. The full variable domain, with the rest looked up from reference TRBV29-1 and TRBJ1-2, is SAVISQKPSRDICQRGTSLTIQCQVDSQVTMMFWYRQQPGQSLTLIATANQGSEATYESGFVIDKFPISRPNLTFSTLTVSNMSPEDSSIYLCSVERIDGYTFGSGTRLTVV.

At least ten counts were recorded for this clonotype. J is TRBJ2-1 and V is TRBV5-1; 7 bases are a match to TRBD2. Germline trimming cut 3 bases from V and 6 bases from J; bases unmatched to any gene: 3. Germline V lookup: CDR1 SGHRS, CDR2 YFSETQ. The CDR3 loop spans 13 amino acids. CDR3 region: CASSSTSINEQFF. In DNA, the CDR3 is TGCGCCAGCAGCTCGACTAGCATCAATGAGCAGTTCTTC.

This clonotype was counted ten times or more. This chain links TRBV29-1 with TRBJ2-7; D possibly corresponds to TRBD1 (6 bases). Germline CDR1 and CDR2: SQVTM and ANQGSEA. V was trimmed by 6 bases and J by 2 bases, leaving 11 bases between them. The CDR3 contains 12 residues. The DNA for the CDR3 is TGCAGCGTGACCACAGGGACCTACGAGCAGTACTTC. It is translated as CSVTTGTYEQYF.

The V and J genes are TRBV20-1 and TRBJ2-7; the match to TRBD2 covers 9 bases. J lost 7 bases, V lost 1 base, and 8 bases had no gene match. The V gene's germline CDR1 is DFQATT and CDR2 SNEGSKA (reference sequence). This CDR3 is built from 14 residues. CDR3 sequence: CSARGSGRSNEQYF. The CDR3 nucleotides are TGCAGTGCTAGAGGGAGCGGGAGGTCAAATGAGCAGTACTTC.

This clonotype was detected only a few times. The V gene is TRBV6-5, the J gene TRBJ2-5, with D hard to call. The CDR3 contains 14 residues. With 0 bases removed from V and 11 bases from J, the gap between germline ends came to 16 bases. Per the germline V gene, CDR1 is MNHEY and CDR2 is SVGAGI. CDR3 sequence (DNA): TGTGCCAGCAGTTACTCGGGCTACCGCAATGAGCAGTACTTC. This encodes CASSYSGYRNEQYF.

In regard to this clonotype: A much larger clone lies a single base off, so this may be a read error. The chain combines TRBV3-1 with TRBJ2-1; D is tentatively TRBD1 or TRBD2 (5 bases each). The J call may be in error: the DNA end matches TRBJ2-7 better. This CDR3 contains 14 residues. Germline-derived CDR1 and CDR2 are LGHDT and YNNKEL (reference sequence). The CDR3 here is CASTGPSSYNEQYF. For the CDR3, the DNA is TGTGCCAGCACGGGGCCGAGCTCCTACAATGAGCAGTACTTC.

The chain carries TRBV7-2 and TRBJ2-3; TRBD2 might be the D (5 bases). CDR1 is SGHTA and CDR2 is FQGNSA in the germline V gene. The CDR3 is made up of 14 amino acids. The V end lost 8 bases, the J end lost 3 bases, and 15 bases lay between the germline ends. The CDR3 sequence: CASGALVGTDTQYF. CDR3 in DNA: TGTGCCAGCGGCGCACTAGTGGGGACAGATACGCAGTATTTT.

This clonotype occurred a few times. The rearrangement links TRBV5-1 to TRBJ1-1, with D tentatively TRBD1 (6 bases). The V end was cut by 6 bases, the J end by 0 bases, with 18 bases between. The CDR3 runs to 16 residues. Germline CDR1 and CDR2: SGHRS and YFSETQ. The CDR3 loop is CASTQGHRDVNTEAFF. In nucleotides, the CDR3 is TGCGCCAGCACGCAAGGCCACAGGGACGTGAACACTGAAGCTTTCTTT.

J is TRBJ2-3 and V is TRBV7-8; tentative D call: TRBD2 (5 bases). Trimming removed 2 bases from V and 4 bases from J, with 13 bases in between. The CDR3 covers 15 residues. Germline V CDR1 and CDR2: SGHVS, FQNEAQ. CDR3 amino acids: CASSLPGGPPDTQYF. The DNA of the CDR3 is TGTGCCAGCAGCTTACCAGGAGGACCGCCAGATACGCAGTATTTT.

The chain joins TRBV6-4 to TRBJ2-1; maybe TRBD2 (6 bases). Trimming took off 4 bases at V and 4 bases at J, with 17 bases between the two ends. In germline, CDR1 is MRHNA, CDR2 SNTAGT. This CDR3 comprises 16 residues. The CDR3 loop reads CASSAPTRLKYNEQFF. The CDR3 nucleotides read TGTGCCAGCAGTGCCCCGACTAGGCTCAAGTACAATGAGCAGTTCTTC.

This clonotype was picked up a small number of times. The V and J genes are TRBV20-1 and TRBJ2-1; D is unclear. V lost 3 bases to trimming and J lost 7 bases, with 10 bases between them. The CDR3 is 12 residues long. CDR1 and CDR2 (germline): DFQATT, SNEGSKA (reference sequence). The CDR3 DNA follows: TGCAGTGCTAGGAGGAATCCAAATGAGCAGTTCTTC. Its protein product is CSARRNPNEQFF.

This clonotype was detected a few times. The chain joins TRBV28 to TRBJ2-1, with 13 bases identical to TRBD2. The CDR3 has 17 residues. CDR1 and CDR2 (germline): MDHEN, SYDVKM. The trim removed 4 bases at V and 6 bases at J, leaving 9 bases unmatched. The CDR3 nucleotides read TGTGCCAGCAGTTATTGGACTAGCGGGAGATTTCTCAATGAGCAGTTCTTC. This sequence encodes CASSYWTSGRFLNEQFF.

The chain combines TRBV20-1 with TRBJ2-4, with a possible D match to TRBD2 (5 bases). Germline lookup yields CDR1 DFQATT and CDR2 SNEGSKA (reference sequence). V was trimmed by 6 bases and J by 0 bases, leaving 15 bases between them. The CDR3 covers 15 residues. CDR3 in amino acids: CSAGSGNLAKNIQYF. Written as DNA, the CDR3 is TGCAGTGCAGGATCCGGGAACTTAGCCAAAAACATTCAGTACTTC.

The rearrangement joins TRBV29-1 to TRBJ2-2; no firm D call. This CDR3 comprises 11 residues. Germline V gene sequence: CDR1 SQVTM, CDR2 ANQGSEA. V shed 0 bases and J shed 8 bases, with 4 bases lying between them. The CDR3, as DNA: TGCAGCGTTGAAGAAGGGGGGGAGCTGTTTTTT. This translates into CSVEEGGELFF.

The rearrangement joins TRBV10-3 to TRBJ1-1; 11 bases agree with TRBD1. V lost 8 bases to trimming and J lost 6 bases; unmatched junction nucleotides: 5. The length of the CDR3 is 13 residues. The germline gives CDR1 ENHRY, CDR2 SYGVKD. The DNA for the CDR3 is TGTGCCATCCGGGACAGGGGGATGGCTGAAGCTTTCTTT. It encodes CAIRDRGMAEAFF.

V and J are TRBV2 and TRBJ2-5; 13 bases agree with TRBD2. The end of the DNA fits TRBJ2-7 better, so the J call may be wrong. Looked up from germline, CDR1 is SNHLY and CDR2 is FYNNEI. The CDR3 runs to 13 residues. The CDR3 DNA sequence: TGTGCCACACGACTAGCGGGGGGCCACGAGCAGTACTTC. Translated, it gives CATRLAGGHEQYF.